This entry is about one TCR beta chain. Antigen specificity is unknown. The data stem from a study of regulatory T cells in long-lasting Graves disease. Whole-study findings and limits: Persistent Graves' patients showed less TCR diversity than newly diagnosed patients showed. A greater number of public clonotypes (roughly 2,800) was shared by persistent patients than by new patients (about 990).

V was clipped by 7 bases and J by 7 bases, with 19 bases between them. The germline V gene has CDR1 MNHNS and CDR2 SASEGT. The CDR3 runs 14 residues. Time point indicated: newly diagnosed GD, antithyroid drugs for less than 3 months. Preparation of the TCR library used RNA extracted from PBMCs. Assembly of TCR beta libraries relied on iRepertoire HTBI primers together with Arm-PCR of CDR3 regions. TCRdb re-analysed the multiplex PCR reads in MiXCR, keeping a single row per CDR3 protein. The table shows a few hundred thousand distinct CDR3 sequences, with around 15% occurring only once. These data also featured in a second study, about T cells in Graves' hyperthyroidism and ophthalmopathy.

The J gene is TRBJ1-2, the V gene TRBV6-1; D is unresolved. The sequencing used peripheral blood mononuclear cells (PBMCs), collected at new diagnosis, from a patient treated with antithyroid drugs. The TCR comes from a young woman with Graves disease. CDR3 in DNA: TGTGCCAGCACCAAGGAGAGACATTTAGGTGGCTACACCTTC. As protein: CASTKERHLGGYTF.